One and the same sample provided the 32 T cell receptor beta chains below, sequenced in a study of identical twins. In TCRdb, the 5' RACE reads were re-called with MiXCR into one record per CDR3 protein. The repertoire consists of about 520,000 distinct CDR3 sequences, with about 20% occurring once and the leading ten covering around 0.91%. In addition, the sample was reused for a study of T cells expressing NK-cell markers.

Sequencing used CD4+ T cells sorted from blood. These receptors originate from a woman between 18 and 29 years old in good health.

This clonotype showed up just a few times. The chain recombines TRBV12-3 or TRBV12-4 with TRBJ1-5; 8 bases align to TRBD1. The CDR3 is 17 residues long. After removal of 0 bases from V and 4 bases from J, the junction contained 8 bases not matched to a gene. CDR3: CASSLAGRGHANQPQHF. CDR3 bases: TGTGCCAGCAGTTTAGCGGGCAGGGGGCATGCAAATCAGCCCCAGCATTTT.

V usage is TRBV7-9 and J usage is TRBJ1-6; D is unresolved. In germline, CDR1 is SEHNR, CDR2 FQNEAQ (reference sequence). The V and J ends lost 5 bases and 7 bases respectively, with 12 bases between them. This CDR3 has 14 residues. CDR3 loop: CASSQIPGNSPLHF. The CDR3 bases are TGTGCCAGCAGCCAAATTCCGGGGAATTCACCCCTCCACTTT.

This clonotype has ten or more counts. The chain has TRBV20-1 and TRBJ2-5, with 9 bases matching TRBD2. Germline V lookup: CDR1 DFQATT, CDR2 SNEGSKA (reference sequence). V was pared by 1 base and J by 5 bases, with 8 bases of the junction left unmatched. This CDR3 region has 15 residues. Here the CDR3 reads CSARGSSGGRETQYF. DNA of the CDR3: TGCAGTGCTAGAGGGAGTAGCGGGGGCCGCGAGACCCAGTACTTC.

This clonotype was detected ten times or more. V and J are TRBV29-1 and TRBJ2-1; D perhaps matches TRBD1 (5 bases). The germline gives CDR1 SQVTM, CDR2 ANQGSEA. This CDR3 spans 13 amino acids. V lost 7 bases, J lost 0 bases, and 10 bases lay in between. The CDR3 nucleotides read TGCAGCGGCCAAGGGGACTCCTACAATGAGCAGTTCTTC. This translates into CSGQGDSYNEQFF.

In this sample, this clonotype turned up many times. J is TRBJ2-3 and V is TRBV5-1, with D perhaps TRBD2 (5 bases). Germline CDR1 SGHRS, CDR2 YFSETQ. This CDR3 region has 15 residues. V was shortened by 5 bases and J by 0 bases, with 13 bases between the two germline ends. CDR3 in amino acids: CASRVGGGSTDTQYF. The CDR3 nucleotides are TGCGCCAGCAGAGTCGGAGGCGGGAGCACAGATACGCAGTATTTT.

This clonotype was detected a few times. The rearrangement uses TRBV10-3 and TRBJ2-1; 8 bases match TRBD2. Germline lookup yields CDR1 ENHRY and CDR2 SYGVKD. The CDR3 contains 16 residues. V shed 1 base and J 5 bases; nucleotides not matched to a gene: 7. The CDR3 sequence: CAISEFGSGTDNEQFF. The DNA for the CDR3 is TGTGCCATCAGTGAGTTTGGTAGCGGGACTGACAATGAGCAGTTCTTC.

The rearrangement uses TRBV7-2 and TRBJ2-3; tentatively, D is TRBD2 (7 bases). Trimming shortened V by 4 bases and J by 4 bases, and 21 bases separated the two germline ends. There are 17 residues in the CDR3. Germline V lookup: CDR1 SGHTA, CDR2 FQGNSA. The CDR3 DNA follows: TGTGCCAGCAGCTCCAGGGGTGGGGCGGGAGAAGCAGATACGCAGTATTTT. Amino acids: CASSSRGGAGEADTQYF.

The chain links TRBV4-2 to TRBJ2-3, with TRBD2 matching 11 bases. CDR1 is LGHNA, CDR2 YNFKEQ, per germline. This CDR3 comprises 18 residues. J lost 7 bases, V lost 0 bases, and 12 bases had no gene match. CDR3 loop: CASSQDSLAGGMSYTQYF. CDR3 DNA sequence: TGTGCCAGCAGCCAAGATTCCTTAGCGGGGGGGATGTCATATACGCAGTATTTT.

This clonotype occurred a few times. The CDR3 DNA is TGCGCCAGCAGCGCTCCAGGGCGCTATGGCTACACCTTC. Protein: CASSAPGRYGYTF. This rearrangement joins TRBV5-1 to TRBJ1-2, with D possibly matching TRBD1 (5 bases). Per germline, CDR1 SGHRS and CDR2 YFSETQ. CDR3 length: 13 amino acids. V gave up 4 bases and J gave up 4 bases, with 11 bases separating them. Complete variable domain (other parts from reference TRBV5-1 and TRBJ1-2): KAGVTQTPRYLIKTRGQQVTLSCSPISGHRSVSWYQQTPGQGLQFLFEYFSETQRNKGNFPGRFSGRQFSNSRSEMNVSTLELGDSALYLCASSAPGRYGYTFGSGTRLTVV.

This clonotype came up a few times. V gene TRBV20-1 combines with J gene TRBJ1-4; D may be TRBD1 (5 bases). The CDR3 sequence is 15 residues long. CDR1 is DFQATT and CDR2 is SNEGSKA in the germline V gene (reference sequence). Trimming stripped 4 bases from V and 8 bases from J, with 20 bases between. This CDR3 reads CSATLTRGGNEKLFF. CDR3 coding DNA: TGCAGTGCTACCCTGACCCGGGGGGGGAACGAAAAACTGTTTTTT.

This clonotype was observed a few times. DNA of the CDR3: TGTGCCAGCAGTTTAGTCACCGGGACAGGGGCCTACAATGAGCAGTTCTTC. As protein: CASSLVTGTGAYNEQFF. V and J are TRBV12-3 or TRBV12-4 and TRBJ2-1; TRBD1 matches 10 bases. With 1 base clipped from V and 2 bases from J, the junction kept 5 bases outside the gene matches. The CDR3 totals 17 residues.

The rearrangement links TRBV6-1 to TRBJ1-3; 8 bases fit TRBD1. This CDR3 has 14 amino acids. Per germline, CDR1 MNHNS and CDR2 SASEGT. The junction had 3 bases not matched to a gene; V was cut back by 8 bases and J by 0 bases. The CDR3 DNA sequence: TGTGCCAGCCGGACAGGGCACTCTGGAAACACCATATATTTT. Translating it yields CASRTGHSGNTIYF.

CDR3 region: CATWGIRERNTIYF. CDR3 sequence (DNA): TGTGCCACTTGGGGTATAAGGGAGAGAAACACCATATATTTT. The chain links TRBV27 to TRBJ1-3; no clear D gene. Germline CDR1 is MNHEY and CDR2 is SMNVEV (reference sequence). The CDR3 is 14 amino acids. Trimming took off 10 bases at V and 5 bases at J, with 18 bases between the two ends.

This clonotype was picked up a small number of times. The V call is TRBV5-5, the J call TRBJ2-7; possibly TRBD1 for D (6 bases). With 4 bases removed from V and 0 bases from J, the gap between germline ends came to 14 bases. CDR1 and CDR2 (germline): SGHKS, YYEKEE (reference sequence). CDR3 length equals 15 residues. The DNA of the CDR3 is TGTGCCAGCAGCCCCGGTCAGGGGTACTCCTACGAGCAGTACTTC. Its protein is CASSPGQGYSYEQYF.

This clonotype was seen more than once but under ten times. The J gene is TRBJ1-2, the V gene TRBV3-1; maybe TRBD1 (6 bases). The ends were cut back, 4 bases at V and 8 bases at J, with 17 bases in the middle. This CDR3 spans 14 amino acids. The germline V gene encodes CDR1 LGHDT and CDR2 YNNKEL (reference sequence). CDR3 nucleotides: TGTGCCAGCAGCCCATCGGACAGATCTGGAGGCTACACCTTC. It translates to CASSPSDRSGGYTF.

The chain carries TRBV7-2 and TRBJ2-1; 11 bases agree with TRBD2. In germline, CDR1 is SGHTA, CDR2 FQGNSA. This CDR3 is 16 amino acids long. V lost 5 bases and J lost 10; bases outside the gene matches: 13. The CDR3 coding sequence is TGTGCCAGCAGCATCTCCGGGACTAGCGGAATTTTGGAGCAGTTCTTC. Translation gives CASSISGTSGILEQFF.

The V and J genes are TRBV5-6 and TRBJ2-5; no reliable D call. This CDR3 is built from 14 residues. Looked up from germline, CDR1 is SGHDT and CDR2 is YYEEEE. V was pared by 1 base and J by 5 bases, with 12 bases between. The CDR3 is CASSLRPPVETQYF. The CDR3 DNA reads TGTGCCAGCAGCTTGCGGCCCCCGGTGGAGACCCAGTACTTC.

This chain uses TRBV20-1 with TRBJ2-7, with D unresolved. CDR1 is DFQATT, CDR2 SNEGSKA, per germline (reference sequence). V lost 3 bases and J 1 base, leaving 16 bases between the germline ends. This CDR3 contains 15 residues. This chain's CDR3 is CSASLGPLTSYEQYF. In DNA form, the CDR3 reads TGCAGTGCTAGTTTAGGGCCCCTTACATCCTACGAGCAGTACTTC.

This chain joins TRBV6-1 and TRBJ1-1, with TRBD1 identical over 8 bases. J was trimmed by 1 base and V by 5 bases; bases with no gene match: 12. This CDR3 is built from 17 residues. Germline V gene data show CDR1 as MNHNS and CDR2 as SASEGT. The DNA of the CDR3 is TGTGCCAGCAGTCCCAGGACAGGGAGGATAGCGAACACTGAAGCTTTCTTT. Its translation: CASSPRTGRIANTEAFF.

The V gene is TRBV20-1, the J gene TRBJ1-6; 8 bases are shared with TRBD1. Trimming removed 6 bases from V and 6 bases from J; junction bases left unmatched: 4. Germline V gene sequence: CDR1 DFQATT, CDR2 SNEGSKA (reference sequence). The CDR3 totals 13 residues. The CDR3 loop is CSAAQGVNSPLHF. The CDR3 coding sequence is TGCAGTGCCGCACAGGGGGTTAATTCACCCCTCCACTTT.

This clonotype showed up many times. The rearrangement links TRBV7-2 to TRBJ2-1; TRBD2 matches at 8 bases. The germline V gene encodes CDR1 SGHTA and CDR2 FQGNSA. J lost 3 bases, V lost 0 bases, and 1 base had no gene match. CDR3 length: 15 residues. The CDR3 sequence is CASSLAGTSYNEQFF. CDR3 nucleotides: TGTGCCAGCAGCTTAGCCGGGACTAGCTACAATGAGCAGTTCTTC.

The CDR3 loop reads CASSFRQGARGYTF. As DNA, the CDR3 is TGTGCCAGCAGCTTCCGACAGGGGGCGCGTGGCTACACCTTC. V gene TRBV5-6 combines with J gene TRBJ1-2, with 10 bases matching TRBD1. This CDR3 has 14 residues. V trimming: 2 bases; J trimming: 7 bases; junction bases outside the gene matches: 5. Germline CDR1 SGHDT, CDR2 YYEEEE. Complete variable domain (other parts from reference TRBV5-6 and TRBJ1-2): DAGVTQSPTHLIKTRGQQVTLRCSPKSGHDTVSWYQQALGQGPQFIFQYYEEEERQRGNFPDRFSGHQFPNYSSELNVNALLLGDSALYLCASSFRQGARGYTFGSGTRLTVV.

This clonotype was seen only a few times. This rearrangement joins TRBV11-2 to TRBJ2-3; no reliable D call. The CDR3 covers 11 residues. Germline V CDR1 and CDR2: SGHAT, FQNNGV. Trimming removed 4 bases at V and 8 bases at J, with 7 bases between. The CDR3 sequence is CASSSYGTQYF. CDR3 nucleotides: TGTGCCAGCAGCTCCTACGGTACGCAGTATTTT. Variable domain in full (rest from reference TRBV11-2 and TRBJ2-3): EAGVAQSPRYKIIEKRQSVAFWCNPISGHATLYWYQQILGQGPKLLIQFQNNGVVDDSQLPKDRFSAERLKGVDSTLKIQPAKLEDSAVYLCASSSYGTQYFGPGTRLTVL.

This clonotype was seen more than once but under ten times. This chain connects TRBV10-3 to TRBJ1-1; 10 nucleotides match TRBD1. Per germline, CDR1 ENHRY and CDR2 SYGVKD. The CDR3 is 15 amino acids. Trimming cost V 2 bases and J 5 bases; bases outside gene matches: 5. Written as DNA, the CDR3 is TGTGCCATCAGTGAGCTGACAGGGGGCGAGACTGAAGCTTTCTTT. This sequence encodes CAISELTGGETEAFF.

The chain combines TRBV12-3 or TRBV12-4 with TRBJ1-1; 7 positions match TRBD1. This CDR3 comprises 13 residues. With 5 bases clipped from V and 7 bases from J, the junction kept 7 bases outside the gene matches. This CDR3 reads CASSARQGSEAFF. Here the CDR3 DNA reads TGTGCCAGCAGTGCAAGACAGGGTAGTGAAGCTTTCTTT.

This clonotype turned up a few times. J is TRBJ1-3 and V is TRBV6-1, with D uncertain. Trimming shortened V by 6 bases and J by 0 bases, and 9 bases separated the two germline ends. The CDR3 sequence is 14 residues long. Germline V gives CDR1 MNHNS, CDR2 SASEGT. CDR3 in amino acids: CASSPEPSGNTIYF. The CDR3 DNA follows: TGTGCCAGCAGCCCGGAACCCTCTGGAAACACCATATATTTT.

This clonotype was found a few times. The chain employs TRBV7-2 and TRBJ1-4; D gene unclear. Trimming took off 1 base at V and 6 bases at J, with 9 bases between the two ends. Germline CDR1 is SGHTA and CDR2 is FQGNSA. The CDR3 extends over 14 amino acids. CDR3 DNA sequence: TGTGCCAGCAGCTTAGGAGGGTGGGATGAAAAACTGTTTTTT. The encoded protein is CASSLGGWDEKLFF.

This clonotype has a single count. This chain joins TRBV6-2 or TRBV6-3 and TRBJ2-7; D is undetermined. The CDR3 extends over 15 amino acids. Trimming removed 2 bases at V and 3 bases at J, with 14 bases between. Germline V gene sequence: CDR1 MNHEY, CDR2 SVGEGT. The CDR3 bases are TGTGCCAGCAGTTACGATATCGTGGGATACTACGAGCAGTACTTC. Amino acids: CASSYDIVGYYEQYF.

This clonotype was observed a handful of times. V and J are TRBV6-2 or TRBV6-3 and TRBJ2-7, with D unresolved. Per germline, CDR1 MNHEY and CDR2 SVGEGT. The CDR3 totals 15 residues. V lost 0 bases to trimming and J lost 0 bases, with 9 bases between them. The CDR3 is CASSYSGPNSYEQYF. The CDR3 coding sequence is TGTGCCAGCAGTTACTCCGGACCTAACTCCTACGAGCAGTACTTC.

This clonotype was found a few times. This rearrangement joins TRBV20-1 to TRBJ2-3; 9 bases match TRBD2. CDR3 size: 15 residues. The germline V gene has CDR1 DFQATT and CDR2 SNEGSKA (reference sequence). V was pared by 3 bases and J by 2 bases, with 6 bases of the junction left unmatched. This chain's CDR3 is CSARGASGATDTQYF. DNA of the CDR3: TGCAGTGCTAGGGGGGCTAGCGGGGCCACAGATACGCAGTATTTT.

The rearrangement joins TRBV5-6 to TRBJ2-1, with TRBD1 identical over 7 bases. Germline CDR1 is SGHDT and CDR2 is YYEEEE. This CDR3 comprises 16 residues. V shed 6 bases, J shed 4 bases, and the junction held 13 bases outside the gene matches. In DNA, the CDR3 is TGTGCCAGCACCATATTAGGGACAGCTTTTTACAATGAGCAGTTCTTC. As protein: CASTILGTAFYNEQFF.

This clonotype was seen just once. V is TRBV5-1 and J is TRBJ2-7, with D unresolved. The CDR3 consists of 13 residues. V lost 6 bases and J lost 1, with 11 bases in between. Germline V gene lookup returns CDR1 SGHRS and CDR2 YFSETQ. CDR3 nucleotide sequence: TGCGCCAGCAATCCCGGCGAATCCTACGAGCAGTACTTC. This encodes CASNPGESYEQYF.